The present TCR beta chain was sequenced within a study of blood T cell repertoires in COVID-19. This CDR3 region has 17 residues. V was trimmed by 4 bases and J by 4 bases, leaving 18 bases between them. Germline loops: CDR1 SGHRS, CDR2 YFSETQ. Only in-frame clones appear in the TCRdb table, and some are missing; sequencing was by immunoSEQ multiplex PCR. The sample has hundreds of thousands of clones, over 65% seen once; the top ten hold around 3.4%. This chain uses TRBV5-1 with TRBJ1-6, with a weak D call TRBD1 (5 bases). The sample was peripheral blood. The TCR comes from a woman older than 75 with acute or convalescent COVID-19. The CDR3 DNA reads as TGCGCCAGCAGCCCGGAGGAGGGGATAAGATATAATTCACCCCTCCACTTT. It yields the protein CASSPEEGIRYNSPLHF.